The 16 T cell receptor beta chains below all came from one sample that was sequenced in a study of T cells in women clearing cervical HPV infection. Repertoires were generated with immunoSEQ multiplex PCR, while TCRdb's copy carries only in-frame clones and drops some. With over 15,000 clones in the sample, the ten largest clones hold around 10%. Sequences were obtained from blood buffy coat. Receptors originate from a woman between 18 and 70 years old with a cervical HPV16 infection that either progressed to CIN3+ or cleared (not recorded which).

A word on this clone: From the germline J gene comes the end of the CDR3, since the read stops 3 residues before it. This chain connects TRBV28 to TRBJ1-1; D is possibly TRBD1 (6 bases). Trimming shortened V by 5 bases and J by 1 base, and 20 bases separated the two germline ends. Germline values: CDR1 MDHEN, CDR2 SYDVKM. CDR3 length: 17 residues. The CDR3 region is CASSPLSGRGGNTEAFF. CDR3 DNA (partial): TGTGCCAGCAGTCCCCTATCAGGAAGGGGGGGGAACACTGAA.

With regard to this clone: The CDR3 end lies 3 residues beyond the end of the read and is filled in from the germline J gene. The gene calls are TRBV5-1 and TRBJ2-7, with 7 bases fitting TRBD1. This CDR3 has 13 residues. CDR1 and CDR2 from the germline V gene are SGHRS and YFSETQ. V dropped 4 bases and J dropped 6; count of bases not matched to a gene: 7. CDR3 sequence reads: CASSLQNRGEQYF. The CDR3 bases that were read are TGCGCCAGCAGCCTACAAAACAGGGGCGAG.

The CDR3 DNA, read in part, is TGTGCCAGCAGCCGAAGCCCTGGCACCGGGGAG. It translates to CASSRSPGTGE. In full, the CDR3 reads CASSRSPGTGELFF. V and J are TRBV6-4 and TRBJ2-2; D call uncertain. The CDR3 end is not reached by the read, which stops 3 residues before it; the germline J gene fills it in. The V end was cut by 6 bases, the J end by 4 bases, with 12 bases between. Germline CDR1 and CDR2: MRHNA and SNTAGT. This CDR3 is 14 amino acids long.

As for this clone: The read stops 3 residues short of the end of the CDR3; the missing end is completed from the germline J gene. V usage is TRBV5-4 and J usage is TRBJ2-7; 7 bases fit TRBD2. The CDR3 has 15 amino acids. The J segment lost 0 bases and the V segment lost 3 bases, leaving 6 bases of the junction unmatched. The V gene's germline CDR1 is SGHNT and CDR2 YYREEE (reference sequence). The CDR3 bases that were read are TGTGCCAGCAGCTACCGGGACTACTCCTCCTACGAG. This translates into CASSYRDYSSYE. The full CDR3 protein reads CASSYRDYSSYEQYF.

Worth noting for this clone: The sequenced fragment ends 3 residues before the CDR3 boundary, so the rest is inferred from the germline J gene. The rearrangement links TRBV7-6 to TRBJ1-1; 7 nucleotides match TRBD1. CDR1 and CDR2 from the germline V gene are SGHVS and FNYEAQ. This CDR3 has 13 amino acids. The CDR3 region is CASSNTGVGEAFF. The part of the CDR3 DNA that was read is TGTGCCAGCAGCAATACAGGGGTCGGAGAA.

On this clone itself: The CDR3 end is not reached by the read, which stops 3 residues before it; the germline J gene fills it in. V gene TRBV27 combines with J gene TRBJ2-3; D is perhaps TRBD1 (6 bases). The CDR3 is made up of 17 amino acids. Germline-derived CDR1 and CDR2 are MNHEY and SMNVEV (reference sequence). With 2 bases removed from V and 0 bases from J, the gap between germline ends came to 15 bases. CDR3 in amino acids: CASSLIPDRTSTDTQYF. CDR3 DNA, as far as it was read: TGTGCCAGCAGTTTAATTCCAGACAGGACCAGCACAGATACG.

As for this clone: The read stops 3 residues short of the end of the CDR3; the missing end is completed from the germline J gene. The chain has TRBV5-1 and TRBJ2-7; D is unresolved. CDR1 is SGHRS, CDR2 YFSETQ, per germline. CDR3 length: 12 residues. Trimming left V 2 bases short and J 4 bases short, with 7 bases between. The DNA read from the CDR3 is TGCGCCAGCAGCTTTGGGCCGTACGAG. It translates to CASSFGPYE. In full, the CDR3 reads CASSFGPYEQYF.

With regard to this clone: The CDR3 end lies 3 residues beyond the end of the read and is filled in from the germline J gene. V and J are TRBV7-1 and TRBJ2-5; D is possibly TRBD2 (9 bases). TRBV7-1 belongs to the ORF category, with a function that is uncertain. Trimming removed 2 bases at V and 3 bases at J, with 31 bases between. The CDR3 totals 21 residues. The CDR3 loop reads CASSSRTGFLAGSAVKETQYF. The DNA read from the CDR3 is TGTGCCAGCAGCTCAAGGACAGGGTTCCTAGCGGGGTCTGCCGTAAAAGAGACC.

About this clone itself: With the read ending 3 residues before the CDR3 end, the germline J gene is used to fill in that end. The chain is built from TRBV5-6 and TRBJ2-5, with D perhaps TRBD1 (7 bases). CDR1 SGHDT and CDR2 YYEEEE come from the germline V gene. The length of the CDR3 is 14 residues. Trimming stripped 4 bases from V and 5 bases from J, with 15 bases between. CDR3 amino acids: CASSERQGGETQYF. The DNA read from the CDR3 is TGTGCCAGCAGCGAGAGACAGGGAGGCGAGACC.

On this clone: The DNA ends 3 residues before the CDR3 does, and the rest of the CDR3 is filled in from the germline J gene. The chain combines TRBV9 with TRBJ2-7; 10 nucleotides match TRBD2. The germline gives CDR1 SGDLS, CDR2 YYNGEE. Unmatched junction bases numbered 3, after V lost 0 bases and J lost 3 bases. This CDR3 is 15 amino acids long. The covered CDR3 bases are TGTGCCAGCAGCGTAGGGACTAGCGGATTCTACGAG. Its protein product is CASSVGTSGFYE. The entire CDR3 reads CASSVGTSGFYEQYF.

Remarks on this clone: Read coverage stops 3 residues before the CDR3 terminus; the germline J gene supplies the remainder. The chain carries TRBV5-1 and TRBJ1-4; no clear D. The CDR3 has 15 residues. V was cut by 5 bases and J by 2 bases, with 13 bases left in between. In germline, CDR1 is SGHRS, CDR2 YFSETQ. This chain's CDR3 is CASSSASNTNEKLFF. CDR3 bases read: TGCGCCAGCAGTTCCGCTTCTAATACTAATGAAAAA.

Concerning this clone: The sequenced fragment ends 3 residues before the CDR3 boundary, so the rest is inferred from the germline J gene. The chain is built from TRBV20-1 and TRBJ1-2, with 9 bases matching TRBD1. CDR3 length: 15 residues. The germline V gene has CDR1 DFQATT and CDR2 SNEGSKA (reference sequence). Germline trimming cut 1 base from V and 6 bases from J; bases unmatched to any gene: 9. The CDR3 bases that were read are TGCAGTGCTAGAGCAGATACAGGGGGCGGCAATGGC. Its protein product is CSARADTGGGNG. The full CDR3 is CSARADTGGGNGYTF.

Remarks on this clone: The read is 3 residues too short to cover the CDR3 end, so that end is filled in from the germline J gene. The chain has TRBV7-9 and TRBJ2-7, with D possibly TRBD2 on 5 matching bases. CDR3 size: 13 residues. Deletions cut 11 bases from V and 2 bases from J, with 16 bases between. Germline values: CDR1 SEHNR, CDR2 FQNEAQ (reference sequence). The CDR3 DNA, read in part, is TGTGCCTCCACTGCGCCCGGGGCCTACGAG. Amino acid sequence: CASTAPGAYE. In full, the CDR3 reads CASTAPGAYEQYF.

Comment on this clone: The sequenced fragment ends 3 residues before the CDR3 boundary, so the rest is inferred from the germline J gene. This chain links TRBV20-1 with TRBJ2-5, with 10 bases identical to TRBD2. V lost 5 bases to trimming and J lost 5 bases; unmatched junction nucleotides: 11. The CDR3 spans 15 residues. Germline CDR1 reads DFQATT; CDR2 reads SNEGSKA (reference sequence). The part of the CDR3 DNA that was read is TGCAGTGCTCAGGCGAGCGGGGGGGTATGGGAGACC. It yields the protein CSAQASGGVWET. The whole CDR3 protein is CSAQASGGVWETQYF.

Comments on this clone: The CDR3 is cut off 3 residues early in the read; its end comes from the germline J gene. The chain has TRBV10-3 and TRBJ2-3; 10 bases line up with TRBD2. V was clipped by 8 bases and J by 3 bases; unmatched bases: 5. CDR3 length equals 14 residues. CDR1 and CDR2 from the germline V gene are ENHRY and SYGVKD. CDR3 sequence reads: CAISLAGETDTQYF. The sequenced CDR3 bases are TGTGCCATCTCCCTAGCGGGGGAAACAGATACG.

A remark on this clone: The CDR3 end lies 3 residues beyond the end of the read and is filled in from the germline J gene. The chain recombines TRBV19 with TRBJ1-5, with TRBD1 identical over 7 bases. The CDR3 totals 14 residues. Germline CDR1 LNHDA, CDR2 SQIVND (reference sequence). Germline trimming cut 5 bases from V and 4 bases from J; bases unmatched to any gene: 5. Partial CDR3 DNA: TGTGCCAGTAGTTCGGGGACAGAAAATCAGCCC. This translates into CASSSGTENQP. The entire CDR3 reads CASSSGTENQPQHF.